This TCR beta chain is drawn from a study of control samples from healthy donors and cancer patients. Libraries were prepared by immunoSEQ multiplex PCR; TCRdb keeps only in-frame clonotypes and omits some of them. The sample has approximately 110,000 clones, about nine tenths seen once. This clonotype was sampled from a woman between 18 and 30 years old in good health. Sequenced input: blood.

CDR3 residues: CATWTGGLGYTF. CDR3 nucleotide sequence: TGTGCCACCTGGACAGGGGGCCTTGGCTACACCTTC. The J gene is TRBJ1-2, the V gene TRBV24-1; 11 bases agree with TRBD1. This CDR3 is 12 amino acids long. CDR1 and CDR2 from the germline V gene are KGHDR and SFDVKD. The V and J ends lost 9 bases and 7 bases, in that order; junction bases with no gene match: 3.